Below are 30 T cell receptor beta chains sequenced from a single sample in a study of CD8 T cells in ankylosing spondylitis. MiXCR, run by TCRdb on the 5' RACE reads, gives a single entry per CDR3 protein. The sample has some 220,000 distinct CDR3 sequences, over 7% seen once. The sample taken for sequencing was blood, either unsorted or a sorted T cell fraction (not recorded which). The receptors here all came from a female donor with ankylosing spondylitis or in good health (not recorded which).

This clonotype was seen ten or more times. The V and J genes are TRBV5-1 and TRBJ2-1, with 7 bases that match TRBD2. V lost 3 bases, J lost 15 bases, and 9 bases stayed unmatched. The CDR3 is 12 residues long. The germline V gene encodes CDR1 SGHRS and CDR2 YFSETQ. The DNA for the CDR3 is TGCGCCAGCAGCTCCGGCGGGAGTGGTCCGTTCTTC. It specifies CASSSGGSGPFF. The variable domain in full, with the rest retrieved from reference TRBV5-1 and TRBJ2-1, is KAGVTQTPRYLIKTRGQQVTLSCSPISGHRSVSWYQQTPGQGLQFLFEYFSETQRNKGNFPGRFSGRQFSNSRSEMNVSTLELGDSALYLCASSSGGSGPFFGPGTRLTVL.

This clonotype came up many times. V usage is TRBV6-2 or TRBV6-3 and J usage is TRBJ2-5; no clear D gene. The germline CDR1 and CDR2 sequences are MNHEY and SVGEGT. Between the trimmed V and J ends, which lost 2 bases and 3 bases, there was a span of 7 bases. This CDR3 is 13 amino acids long. The CDR3 loop is CASSYESKETQYF. In DNA form, the CDR3 reads TGTGCCAGCAGTTACGAAAGCAAAGAGACCCAGTACTTC.

In its sample, this clonotype was seen a few times. The chain combines TRBV7-2 with TRBJ2-7, with 7 bases fitting TRBD2. The CDR3 contains 15 residues. The germline V gene has CDR1 SGHTA and CDR2 FQGNSA. Trimming took 5 bases from V and 7 from J; bases not matched to a gene: 14. The DNA for the CDR3 is TGTGCCAGCAGCCCTGGTGCTAGCGGTACGAGGGAGCAGTACTTC. It encodes CASSPGASGTREQYF.

This clonotype turned up a few times. This chain connects TRBV12-3 or TRBV12-4 to TRBJ2-1, with a possible D match to TRBD2 (7 bases). V was trimmed by 2 bases and J by 9 bases, leaving 11 bases between them. This CDR3 is built from 13 residues. This CDR3 is CASSLRGGGEQFF. The CDR3 DNA sequence: TGTGCCAGCAGTTTAAGGGGGGGTGGTGAGCAGTTCTTC.

This clonotype was observed a few times. V usage is TRBV7-2 and J usage is TRBJ2-3; possibly TRBD2 for D (5 bases). V was pared by 5 bases and J by 5 bases, with 17 bases between. Germline V gene lookup returns CDR1 SGHTA and CDR2 FQGNSA. This CDR3 contains 15 residues. CDR3 DNA: TGTGCCAGCAGCAATGCACTAGTCGTCATAGATACGCAGTATTTT. It is translated as CASSNALVVIDTQYF.

This clonotype was counted many times. The V gene is TRBV27, the J gene TRBJ1-3; TRBD1 agrees at 7 bases. There are 14 residues in the CDR3. From germline, CDR1 is MNHEY and CDR2 SMNVEV (reference sequence). The ends lost 5 bases at V and 0 bases at J; junction bases unmatched: 1. The CDR3 DNA is TGTGCCAGCAGTCGGACAGGCTCTGGAAACACCATATATTTT. Its translation: CASSRTGSGNTIYF.

This clonotype was seen ten or more times. The chain joins TRBV19 to TRBJ2-3; 7 bases match TRBD2. With 5 bases clipped from V and 2 bases from J, the junction kept 7 bases outside the gene matches. The germline gives CDR1 LNHDA, CDR2 SQIVND (reference sequence). This CDR3 comprises 15 residues. This CDR3 reads CASSRSSGYTDTQYF. The CDR3 DNA sequence: TGTGCCAGTAGTCGGTCTAGCGGATACACAGATACGCAGTATTTT. Looking up the rest from reference TRBV19 and TRBJ2-3 gives the full variable domain: DGGITQSPKYLFRKEGQNVTLSCEQNLNHDAMYWYRQDPGQGLRLIYYSQIVNDFQKGDIAEGYSVSREKKESFPLTVTSAQKNPTAFYLCASSRSSGYTDTQYFGPGTRLTVL.

Ten or more counts support this clonotype. The rearrangement links TRBV11-1 to TRBJ1-5; D may be TRBD1 (6 bases). The CDR3 spans 13 residues. Germline CDR1 and CDR2: SGHAT and FQDESV (reference sequence). V lost 5 bases to trimming and J lost 7 bases, with 12 bases between them. DNA of the CDR3: TGTGCCAGCAGCATCAGGGGCCGGCAGCCCCAGCATTTT. It translates to CASSIRGRQPQHF.

J is TRBJ2-1 and V is TRBV20-1, with a possible D match to TRBD2 (5 bases). The V end was cut by 2 bases, the J end by 5 bases, with 13 bases between. Germline V gene lookup returns CDR1 DFQATT and CDR2 SNEGSKA (reference sequence). The CDR3 spans 14 residues. CDR3 amino acids: CSARPWTVDNEQFF. In DNA, the CDR3 is TGCAGTGCTAGACCGTGGACTGTTGACAATGAGCAGTTCTTC.

With respect to this clonotype: A read error may explain this, as a much larger clone is one base away. V is TRBV5-4 and J is TRBJ2-2; the D gene is possibly TRBD1 (5 bases). This CDR3 is built from 14 residues. Between the trimmed V and J ends, which lost 4 bases and 4 bases, there was a span of 11 bases. Germline CDR1 is SGHNT and CDR2 is YYREEE (reference sequence). The CDR3 is CASSGASITGELFF. CDR3 DNA: TGTGCCAGCAGCGGGGCATCGATCACCGGGGAGCTGTTTTTT.

Many counts were recorded for this clonotype. V gene TRBV11-2 combines with J gene TRBJ2-1, with a weak D call TRBD2 (6 bases). Germline CDR1 reads SGHAT; CDR2 reads FQNNGV. Between the trimmed V and J ends, which lost 5 bases and 9 bases, there was a span of 17 bases. CDR3 length: 14 residues. DNA of the CDR3: TGTGCCAGCAGCCCAGGGACTTCGCTTGTTGAGCAGTTCTTC. This encodes CASSPGTSLVEQFF.

This clonotype was recorded many times. The chain recombines TRBV6-5 with TRBJ2-2; perhaps TRBD1 as D (5 bases). The germline gives CDR1 MNHEY, CDR2 SVGAGI. CDR3 length: 17 residues. V lost 6 bases and J 1 base, leaving 18 bases between the germline ends. CDR3: CASSPDTDWRNTGELFF. In nucleotides, the CDR3 is TGTGCCAGCAGCCCGGACACCGACTGGAGGAACACCGGGGAGCTGTTTTTT.

This clonotype was seen many times. The rearrangement uses TRBV7-2 and TRBJ1-1; the D is unclear. CDR1 is SGHTA, CDR2 FQGNSA, per germline. Trimming stripped 4 bases from V and 8 bases from J, with 14 bases between. The CDR3 has 13 residues. DNA of the CDR3: TGTGCCAGCAGCTCAACACGGATCCCGGAAGCTTTCTTT. Translation: CASSSTRIPEAFF. Combining the CDR3 with reference TRBV7-2 and TRBJ1-1 gives the whole variable domain GAGVSQSPSNKVTEKGKDVELRCDPISGHTALYWYRQSLGQGLEFLIYFQGNSAPDKSGLPSDRFSAERTGGSVSTLTIQRTQQEDSAVYLCASSSTRIPEAFFGQGTRLTVV.

This clonotype came up many times. The CDR3 region has the DNA TGCAGTGCTATTCCCACAGGGATTGATTCACCCCTCCACTTT. Its translation: CSAIPTGIDSPLHF. V gene TRBV20-1 combines with J gene TRBJ1-6, with D possibly matching TRBD1 (6 bases). Germline-derived CDR1 and CDR2 are DFQATT and SNEGSKA (reference sequence). The length of the CDR3 is 14 residues. V was pared by 4 bases and J by 8 bases, with 15 bases between.

This clonotype was seen a handful of times. The chain links TRBV2 to TRBJ2-3; tentative D call: TRBD1 (6 bases). From germline, CDR1 is SNHLY and CDR2 FYNNEI. V was shortened by 6 bases and J by 7 bases, with 14 bases between the two germline ends. This CDR3 spans 13 amino acids. The CDR3 protein is CASRGGPQYTQYF. The CDR3 DNA reads as TGTGCCAGCAGAGGGGGACCGCAATATACGCAGTATTTT.

This clonotype occurred many times. The rearrangement uses TRBV20-1 and TRBJ2-2; TRBD2 might be the D (6 bases). The CDR3 is made up of 14 amino acids. Between the trimmed V and J ends, which lost 3 bases and 5 bases, there was a span of 13 bases. CDR1 DFQATT and CDR2 SNEGSKA come from the germline V gene (reference sequence). As DNA, the CDR3 is TGCAGTGCTAGCCGACTAGGTTCGACCGGGGAGCTGTTTTTT. Translating gives CSASRLGSTGELFF.

This clonotype was picked up many times. The V and J genes are TRBV4-3 and TRBJ2-1; TRBD2 agrees at 9 bases. The CDR3 totals 14 residues. Looked up from germline, CDR1 is LGHNA and CDR2 is YSLEER. Trimming took 6 bases from V and 9 from J; bases not matched to a gene: 9. CDR3 coding DNA: TGCGCCAGCAGTCCCGGGCTAGCGGGACGTGAGCAGTTCTTC. Translated, it gives CASSPGLAGREQFF.

DNA of the CDR3: TGTGCCAGCAGCCACAACTGGGAGAACACTGAAGCTTTCTTT. Translation gives CASSHNWENTEAFF. This sequence joins TRBV7-9 and TRBJ1-1, with unresolved D. CDR1 and CDR2 from the germline V gene are SEHNR and FQNEAQ (reference sequence). Deletions cut 5 bases from V and 1 base from J, with 11 bases between. The CDR3 length is 14 residues.

A single count supports this clonotype. A junction boundary mismatches the germline segment, possibly from a read error. The chain recombines TRBV6-5 with TRBJ1-2, with D uncertain. CDR3 length: 12 residues. The V gene's germline CDR1 is MNHEY and CDR2 SVGAGI. CDR3 in DNA: TGTGTCAGCGGGCCCATTGCCTATGGCTACACATTC. This gives the protein CVSGPIAYGYTF.

The V gene is TRBV20-1, the J gene TRBJ2-1; D unclear. The germline gives CDR1 DFQATT, CDR2 SNEGSKA (reference sequence). The V and J ends lost 5 bases and 2 bases respectively, with 16 bases between them. This CDR3 has 15 residues. The CDR3 region is CSAGPPRPTYNEQFF. CDR3 in DNA: TGCAGTGCTGGCCCCCCCCGCCCCACCTACAATGAGCAGTTCTTC.

This clonotype was counted ten times or more. The CDR3 region is CSARDRASSTEAFF. The CDR3 nucleotides are TGCAGTGCTAGAGACAGGGCCTCTTCCACTGAAGCTTTCTTT. The chain employs TRBV20-1 and TRBJ1-1; possible D gene TRBD1, 5 bases. This CDR3 is built from 14 residues. Deletions cut 0 bases from V and 4 bases from J, with 12 bases between. CDR1 DFQATT and CDR2 SNEGSKA come from the germline V gene (reference sequence).

About this clonotype itself: It may be a read error: a sequence one base away is much more abundant. The chain joins TRBV6-1 to TRBJ2-2; 7 nucleotides match TRBD2. This CDR3 has 14 amino acids. Per germline, CDR1 MNHNS and CDR2 SASEGT. CDR3 amino acids: CASGLVLNAGELFF. In nucleotides, the CDR3 is TGTGCCAGCGGACTAGTCCTGAACGCCGGGGAGCTGTTTTTT.

The genes are TRBV11-2 and TRBJ2-1; 8 nucleotides line up with TRBD2. The CDR3 consists of 19 residues. Germline values: CDR1 SGHAT, CDR2 FQNNGV. After removal of 5 bases from V and 6 bases from J, the junction contained 21 bases not matched to a gene. The CDR3 coding sequence is TGTGCCAGCAGCCCCTATCCCGGGAGGGCCCCCACAACTGGCAATGAGCAGTTCTTC. Residues: CASSPYPGRAPTTGNEQFF.

This clonotype was seen at least ten times. V gene TRBV20-1 combines with J gene TRBJ2-7; D gene unclear. The CDR3 consists of 10 residues. Germline assignment: CDR1 DFQATT and CDR2 SNEGSKA (reference sequence). V was clipped by 5 bases and J by 6 bases, with 8 bases between them. CDR3 bases: TGCAGTGCTCGGTGGGGCGAGCAGTACTTC. This sequence encodes CSARWGEQYF.

This clonotype appeared many times. V is TRBV12-3 or TRBV12-4 and J is TRBJ2-5, with 9 bases identical to TRBD1. The CDR3 runs 13 residues. V dropped 6 bases and J dropped 5; count of bases not matched to a gene: 4. The CDR3 DNA reads TGTGCCAGCAGGGACAGGGGAAGGGAGACCCAGTACTTC. It specifies CASRDRGRETQYF.

The genes are TRBV7-9 and TRBJ2-1; 7 nucleotides align to TRBD2. V dropped 5 bases and J dropped 10; count of bases not matched to a gene: 14. This CDR3 comprises 15 residues. Germline-derived CDR1 and CDR2 are SEHNR and FQNEAQ (reference sequence). CDR3 sequence reads: CASSLGLVGLREQFF. In nucleotides, the CDR3 is TGTGCCAGCAGCCTTGGACTAGTGGGCTTGCGGGAGCAGTTCTTC.

The V and J genes are TRBV7-9 and TRBJ1-1, with TRBD1 as a possible D gene (6 bases). This CDR3 contains 14 residues. From germline, CDR1 is SEHNR and CDR2 FQNEAQ (reference sequence). V shed 1 base and J shed 7 bases, with 13 bases lying between them. DNA of the CDR3: TGTGCCAGCAGCTTAGGGCAGGGGTCCCGTGAAGCTTTCTTT. Its protein product is CASSLGQGSREAFF.

Many counts were recorded for this clonotype. The chain uses TRBV4-3 and TRBJ1-1; 9 bases line up with TRBD1. In germline, CDR1 is LGHNA, CDR2 YSLEER. This CDR3 is 14 amino acids long. V was clipped by 0 bases and J by 8 bases; unmatched bases: 4. This CDR3 is CASSQEGQGREAFF. The CDR3, as DNA: TGCGCCAGCAGCCAAGAAGGACAGGGGAGGGAAGCTTTCTTT.

This clonotype has ten or more counts. The V call is TRBV20-1, the J call TRBJ2-2; D remains ambiguous. The ends were cut back, 3 bases at V and 8 bases at J, with 10 bases in the middle. The CDR3 length is 12 residues. Germline CDR1 is DFQATT and CDR2 is SNEGSKA (reference sequence). The CDR3 loop reads CSASRARGELFF. The DNA for the CDR3 is TGCAGTGCTAGTCGGGCGCGAGGGGAGCTGTTTTTT.

This clonotype was picked up many times. The J gene is TRBJ2-1, the V gene TRBV20-1; D perhaps matches TRBD2 (5 bases). Germline-derived CDR1 and CDR2 are DFQATT and SNEGSKA (reference sequence). The CDR3 is 16 residues long. The V end was cut by 2 bases, the J end by 4 bases, with 18 bases between. The CDR3 here is CSARMASGMRYNEQFF. The DNA for the CDR3 is TGCAGTGCTAGAATGGCGTCCGGGATGCGGTACAATGAGCAGTTCTTC.